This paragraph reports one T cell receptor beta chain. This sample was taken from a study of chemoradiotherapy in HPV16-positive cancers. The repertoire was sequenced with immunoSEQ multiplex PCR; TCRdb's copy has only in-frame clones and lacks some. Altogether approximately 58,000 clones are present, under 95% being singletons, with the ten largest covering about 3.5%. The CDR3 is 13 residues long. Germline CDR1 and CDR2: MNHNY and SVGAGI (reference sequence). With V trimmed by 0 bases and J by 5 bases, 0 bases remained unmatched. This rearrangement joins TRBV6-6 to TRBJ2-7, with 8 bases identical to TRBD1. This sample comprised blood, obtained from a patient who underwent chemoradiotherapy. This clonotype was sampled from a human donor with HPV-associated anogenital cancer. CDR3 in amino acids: CASSYSTGDEQYF. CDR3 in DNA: TGTGCCAGCAGTTACTCGACAGGGGACGAGCAGTACTTC.